This TCR beta chain was identified in a study of blood T cells in healthy people across ages. This CDR3 contains 12 residues. Primed by a sample-barcoded 5' primer and a J-beta primer mix, a second PCR proceeded for 7 to 11 cycles. TCRdb re-analysed the 5' RACE reads in MiXCR, keeping a single row per CDR3 protein. This table has roughly 1,800,000 distinct CDR3 sequences, roughly 50% appearing once. The chain has TRBV21-1 and TRBJ2-1; the DNA was not compared with TRBD1, the D call given in the table. TRBV21-1 is classified as a pseudogene. The sequenced sample was blood. The sequence came from a woman aged 40 to 50 in good health. Here the CDR3 DNA reads TGTGCCAGGAAGACAGGGCCCAGTGAGCAGTTCTTC. This gives the protein CARKTGPSEQFF.